A single sample gave rise to the 14 T cell receptor beta chains below, sequenced in a study of CD8+ T cells in alopecia areata. Stated treatment: oral pan-JAK inhibitor, 5-10 mg twice daily. Following RNA extraction, reverse transcription yielded cDNA that acted as the sequencing template. The assay was immunoSEQ multiplex PCR, and TCRdb's table has in-frame clones only and misses some. Of about 140,000 clones detected, 65% to 90% appear once; the ten largest clones hold roughly 25%. Specimen: CD8+ T cells sorted from blood, collected at week 4, from a patient treated with tofacitinib. The receptors stem from a human donor with alopecia areata.

This chain connects TRBV4-3 to TRBJ2-6; 9 bases are shared with TRBD2. Germline V gives CDR1 LGHNA, CDR2 YSLEER. Losses at the gene ends were 0 bases for V and 2 bases for J; bases not matched to a gene: 11. There are 20 residues in the CDR3. Written as DNA, the CDR3 is TGCGCCAGCAGCCAAGAGGCTGCAAGGCGGGGGGGCCCTGGGGCCAACGTCCTGACTTTC. Translating it yields CASSQEAARRGGPGANVLTF.

The chain employs TRBV29-1 and TRBJ2-4; possibly TRBD1 for D (5 bases). The CDR3 extends over 13 amino acids. Trimming removed 5 bases from V and 9 bases from J, with 17 bases in between. Per the germline V gene, CDR1 is SQVTM and CDR2 is ANQGSEA. In nucleotides, the CDR3 is TGCAGCGTTAGGGCAGGGTTGGGGCGCATTCAGTACTTC. It yields the protein CSVRAGLGRIQYF. The full variable domain, with the rest looked up from reference TRBV29-1 and TRBJ2-4, is SAVISQKPSRDICQRGTSLTIQCQVDSQVTMMFWYRQQPGQSLTLIATANQGSEATYESGFVIDKFPISRPNLTFSTLTVSNMSPEDSSIYLCSVRAGLGRIQYFGAGTRLSVL.

The chain couples TRBV7-9 to TRBJ2-3; D ambiguous. V was pared by 5 bases and J by 5 bases, with 8 bases between. This CDR3 spans 12 amino acids. Germline V lookup: CDR1 SEHNR, CDR2 FQNEAQ (reference sequence). CDR3 protein: CASSPTRDTQYF. The CDR3 coding sequence is TGTGCCAGCAGCCCTACCCGAGATACGCAGTATTTT.

This chain connects TRBV18 to TRBJ2-7, with 8 positions matching TRBD1. This CDR3 comprises 14 residues. The germline V gene encodes CDR1 KGHSH and CDR2 LQKENI. The junction had 0 bases not matched to a gene; V was cut back by 2 bases and J by 0 bases. The CDR3: CASSPGQGSYEQYF. CDR3 coding DNA: TGTGCCAGCTCACCAGGACAGGGCTCCTACGAGCAGTACTTC.

V gene TRBV7-9 combines with J gene TRBJ2-1, with 14 nucleotides matching TRBD2. Unmatched junction bases numbered 6, after V lost 5 bases and J lost 0 bases. This CDR3 has 18 amino acids. CDR1 SEHNR and CDR2 FQNEAQ come from the germline V gene (reference sequence). CDR3 region: CASSPGLAGGPSYNEQFF. CDR3 coding DNA: TGTGCCAGCAGCCCTGGACTAGCGGGGGGCCCCTCCTACAATGAGCAGTTCTTC.

In its sample, this clone was seen a few times. The J gene is TRBJ2-1, the V gene TRBV29-1; either TRBD1 or TRBD2 may fit D (5 bases each). The germline V gene encodes CDR1 SQVTM and CDR2 ANQGSEA. The V gene lost 1 base and the J gene lost 8 bases, with 12 bases spanning the gap. The CDR3 consists of 13 residues. CDR3 region: CSVEGGTPHEQFF. Here the CDR3 DNA reads TGCAGCGTTGAAGGAGGGACGCCCCATGAGCAGTTCTTC.

The V gene is TRBV5-1, the J gene TRBJ1-1; D unclear. CDR1 and CDR2 from the germline V gene are SGHRS and YFSETQ. The CDR3 runs 14 residues. The V and J ends lost 3 bases and 5 bases respectively, with 14 bases between them. CDR3 in DNA: TGCGCCAGCAGCTCGGCGGGCATTGAGACTGAAGCTTTCTTT. The encoded protein is CASSSAGIETEAFF.

There are a few counts of this clone. The genes are TRBV13 and TRBJ2-1, with 8 bases aligning to TRBD1. The CDR3 contains 14 residues. Germline CDR1 PRHDT, CDR2 FYEKMQ (reference sequence). With 6 bases clipped from V and 6 bases from J, the junction kept 7 bases outside the gene matches. This CDR3 reads CASSRGTGGNEQFF. CDR3 bases: TGTGCCAGCAGTAGAGGAACAGGGGGCAATGAGCAGTTCTTC.

The CDR3 sequence: CASSLGRGNNEQFF. The CDR3 DNA follows: TGTGCCAGCAGCTTAGGCCGGGGAAACAATGAGCAGTTCTTC. The chain couples TRBV7-2 to TRBJ2-1, with TRBD2 as a possible D gene (5 bases). From germline, CDR1 is SGHTA and CDR2 FQGNSA. V shed 1 base and J shed 5 bases, with 9 bases lying between them. CDR3 length: 14 residues.

J is TRBJ2-5 and V is TRBV29-1; a weak D match, TRBD1 (6 bases). The CDR3 sequence is 12 residues long. Per the germline V gene, CDR1 is SQVTM and CDR2 is ANQGSEA. The CDR3 region is CSGLETGGTQYF. The CDR3 nucleotides read TGCAGTGGCCTGGAGACAGGAGGGACCCAGTACTTC.

The chain recombines TRBV5-1 with TRBJ2-1, with TRBD2 identical over 10 bases. The CDR3 consists of 15 residues. Germline V CDR1 and CDR2: SGHRS, YFSETQ. The trim removed 4 bases at V and 6 bases at J, leaving 7 bases unmatched. As DNA, the CDR3 is TGCGCCAGCAGCCAAGGAGCTAGCGGGGGCAATGAGCAGTTCTTC. Amino acid sequence: CASSQGASGGNEQFF.

This clone was detected only once. J is TRBJ2-1 and V is TRBV4-3; tentative D call: TRBD1 (6 bases). The CDR3 length is 15 residues. The V gene lost 4 bases and the J gene lost 0 bases, with 10 bases spanning the gap. Germline V gene sequence: CDR1 LGHNA, CDR2 YSLEER. The CDR3 reads CASSPDRSSYNEQFF. The CDR3 DNA reads as TGCGCCAGCAGCCCAGACAGGAGCTCCTACAATGAGCAGTTCTTC.

This clone was observed a few times. The chain links TRBV7-6 to TRBJ2-7, with 9 bases lining up with TRBD2. CDR1 and CDR2 (germline): SGHVS, FNYEAQ. This CDR3 contains 16 residues. Trimming at V came to 0 bases and at J to 5 bases, leaving 8 bases not matched to a gene. In nucleotides, the CDR3 is TGTGCCAGCAGCTTAGCCGCGGCGGGGGGGCAGCACGAGCAGTACTTC. This sequence encodes CASSLAAAGGQHEQYF.

The rearrangement joins TRBV19 to TRBJ2-7, with D maybe TRBD1 (6 bases). The V gene lost 5 bases and the J gene lost 7 bases, with 12 bases spanning the gap. The CDR3 is 12 amino acids. Per germline, CDR1 LNHDA and CDR2 SQIVND (reference sequence). CDR3 residues: CASSPTGVEQYF. As DNA, the CDR3 is TGTGCCAGTAGTCCGACAGGAGTAGAGCAGTACTTC.